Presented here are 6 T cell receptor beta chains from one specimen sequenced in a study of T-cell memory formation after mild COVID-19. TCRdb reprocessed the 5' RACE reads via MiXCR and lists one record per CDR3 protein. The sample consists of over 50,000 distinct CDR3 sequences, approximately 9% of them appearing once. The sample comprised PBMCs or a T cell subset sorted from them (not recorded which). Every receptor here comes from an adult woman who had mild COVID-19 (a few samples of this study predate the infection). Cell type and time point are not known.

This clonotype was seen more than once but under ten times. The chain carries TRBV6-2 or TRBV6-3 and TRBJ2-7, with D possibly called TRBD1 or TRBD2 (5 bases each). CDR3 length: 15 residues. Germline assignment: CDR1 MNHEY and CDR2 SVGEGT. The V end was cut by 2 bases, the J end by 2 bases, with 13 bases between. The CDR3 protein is CASSYGRDVTYEQYF. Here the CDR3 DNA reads TGTGCCAGCAGTTACGGTCGGGACGTTACCTACGAGCAGTACTTC.

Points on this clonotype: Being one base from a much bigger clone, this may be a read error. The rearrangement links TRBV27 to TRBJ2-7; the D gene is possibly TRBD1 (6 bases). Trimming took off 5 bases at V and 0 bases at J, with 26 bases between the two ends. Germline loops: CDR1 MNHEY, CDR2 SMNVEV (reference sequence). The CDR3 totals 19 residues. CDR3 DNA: TGTGCCAGCAGTCGTACAGGACCCGGGACATCTTTGAGCTCCTACGAGCAGTACTTC. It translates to CASSRTGPGTSLSSYEQYF.

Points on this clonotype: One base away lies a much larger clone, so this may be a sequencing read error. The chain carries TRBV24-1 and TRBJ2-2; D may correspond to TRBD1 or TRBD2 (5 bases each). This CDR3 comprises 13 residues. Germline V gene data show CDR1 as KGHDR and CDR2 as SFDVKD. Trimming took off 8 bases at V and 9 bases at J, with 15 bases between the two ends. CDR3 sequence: CATMEEWGWELFF. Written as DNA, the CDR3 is TGTGCCACCATGGAGGAATGGGGCTGGGAGCTGTTTTTT.

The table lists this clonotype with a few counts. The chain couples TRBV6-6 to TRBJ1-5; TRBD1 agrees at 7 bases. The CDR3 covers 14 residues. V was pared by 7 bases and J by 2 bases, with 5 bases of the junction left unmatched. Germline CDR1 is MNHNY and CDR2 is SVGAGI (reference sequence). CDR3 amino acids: CASTRGQGNQPQHF. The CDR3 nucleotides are TGTGCCAGCACCCGAGGACAGGGCAATCAGCCCCAGCATTTT.

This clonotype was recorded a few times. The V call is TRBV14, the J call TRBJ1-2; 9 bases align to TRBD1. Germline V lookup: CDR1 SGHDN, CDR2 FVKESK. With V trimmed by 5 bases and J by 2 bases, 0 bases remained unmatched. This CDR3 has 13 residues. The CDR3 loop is CASSGTGNYGYTF. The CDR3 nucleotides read TGTGCCAGCAGCGGGACAGGGAACTATGGCTACACCTTC. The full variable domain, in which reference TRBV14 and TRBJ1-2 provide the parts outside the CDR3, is EAGVTQFPSHSVIEKGQTVTLRCDPISGHDNLYWYRRVMGKEIKFLLHFVKESKQDESGMPNNRFLAERTGGTYSTLKVQPAELEDSGVYFCASSGTGNYGYTFGSGTRLTVV.

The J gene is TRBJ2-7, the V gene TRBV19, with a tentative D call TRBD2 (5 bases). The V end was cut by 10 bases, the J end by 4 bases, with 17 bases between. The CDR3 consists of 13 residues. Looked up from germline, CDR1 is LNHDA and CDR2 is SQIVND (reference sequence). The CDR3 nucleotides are TGTGCCACCCTCTCAACGGGCGGGTACGAGCAGTACTTC. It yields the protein CATLSTGGYEQYF.